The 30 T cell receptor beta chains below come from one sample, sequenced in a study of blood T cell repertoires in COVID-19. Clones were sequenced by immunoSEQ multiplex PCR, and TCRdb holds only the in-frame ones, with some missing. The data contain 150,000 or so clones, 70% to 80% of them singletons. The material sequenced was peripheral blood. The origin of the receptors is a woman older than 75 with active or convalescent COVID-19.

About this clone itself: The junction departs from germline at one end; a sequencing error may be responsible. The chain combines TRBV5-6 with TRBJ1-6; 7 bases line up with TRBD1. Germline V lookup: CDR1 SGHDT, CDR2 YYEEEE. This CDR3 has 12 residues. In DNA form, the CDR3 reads TGTGCCAGCAGTTTAACTCCGGGACAGAGCCTCTTT. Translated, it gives CASSLTPGQSLF. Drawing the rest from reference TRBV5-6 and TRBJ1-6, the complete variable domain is DAGVTQSPTHLIKTRGQQVTLRCSPKSGHDTVSWYQQALGQGPQFIFQYYEEEERQRGNFPDRFSGHQFPNYSSELNVNALLLGDSALYLCASSLTPGQSLFGNGTRLTVT.

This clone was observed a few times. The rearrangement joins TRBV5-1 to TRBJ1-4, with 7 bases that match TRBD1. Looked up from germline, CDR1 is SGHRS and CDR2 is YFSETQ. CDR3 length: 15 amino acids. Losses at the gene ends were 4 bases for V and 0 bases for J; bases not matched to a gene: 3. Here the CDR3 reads CASSPQGATNEKLFF. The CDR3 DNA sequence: TGCGCCAGCAGCCCGCAGGGGGCAACTAATGAAAAACTGTTTTTT.

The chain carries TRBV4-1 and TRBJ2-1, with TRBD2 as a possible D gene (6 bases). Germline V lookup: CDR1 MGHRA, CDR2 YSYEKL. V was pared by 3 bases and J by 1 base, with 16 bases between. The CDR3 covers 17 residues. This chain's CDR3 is CASSHTLARRSYNEQFF. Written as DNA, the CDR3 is TGCGCCAGCAGCCACACCCTAGCGAGGAGGTCCTACAATGAGCAGTTCTTC.

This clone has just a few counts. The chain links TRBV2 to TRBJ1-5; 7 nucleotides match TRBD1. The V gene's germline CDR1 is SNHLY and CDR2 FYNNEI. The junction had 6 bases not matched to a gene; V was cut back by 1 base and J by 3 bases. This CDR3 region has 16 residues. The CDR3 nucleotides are TGTGCCAGCAGTGAAGAACAGGGGCCTCTCAATCAGCCCCAGCATTTT. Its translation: CASSEEQGPLNQPQHF.

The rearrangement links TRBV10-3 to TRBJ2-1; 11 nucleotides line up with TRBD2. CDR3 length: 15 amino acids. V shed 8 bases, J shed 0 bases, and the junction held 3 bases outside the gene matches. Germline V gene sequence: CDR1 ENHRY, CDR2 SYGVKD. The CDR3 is CAISSGGSSYNEQFF. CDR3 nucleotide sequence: TGTGCCATCTCTAGCGGGGGGAGCTCCTACAATGAGCAGTTCTTC.

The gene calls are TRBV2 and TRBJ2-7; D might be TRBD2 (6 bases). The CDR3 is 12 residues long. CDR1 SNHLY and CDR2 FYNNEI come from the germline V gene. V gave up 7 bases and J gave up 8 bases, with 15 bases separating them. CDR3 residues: CASKQEGPQQYF. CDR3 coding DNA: TGTGCCAGCAAGCAGGAGGGCCCGCAGCAGTACTTC.

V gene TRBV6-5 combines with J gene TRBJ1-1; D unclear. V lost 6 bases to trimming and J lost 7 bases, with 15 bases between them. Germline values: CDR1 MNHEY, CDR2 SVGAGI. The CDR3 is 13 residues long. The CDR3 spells CASRKIAGLEAFF. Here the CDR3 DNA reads TGTGCCAGCAGGAAGATTGCGGGCCTTGAAGCTTTCTTT.

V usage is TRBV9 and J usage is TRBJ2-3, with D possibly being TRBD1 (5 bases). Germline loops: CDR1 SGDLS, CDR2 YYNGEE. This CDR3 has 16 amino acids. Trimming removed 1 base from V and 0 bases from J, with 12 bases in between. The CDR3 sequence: CASSVTSGHSTDTQYF. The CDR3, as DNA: TGTGCCAGCAGCGTAACGTCTGGACATAGCACAGATACGCAGTATTTT.

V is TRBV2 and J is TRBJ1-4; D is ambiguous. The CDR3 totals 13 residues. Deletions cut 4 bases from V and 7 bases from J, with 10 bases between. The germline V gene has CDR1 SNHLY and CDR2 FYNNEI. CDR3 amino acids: CASSAGWVEKLFF. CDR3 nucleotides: TGTGCCAGCAGTGCAGGATGGGTTGAAAAACTGTTTTTT.

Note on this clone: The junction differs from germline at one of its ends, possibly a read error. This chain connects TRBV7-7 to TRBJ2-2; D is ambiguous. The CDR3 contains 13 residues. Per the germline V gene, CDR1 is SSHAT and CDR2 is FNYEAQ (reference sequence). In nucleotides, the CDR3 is TGTGCTAGCAGCTACTTGAACACCGGGGAGCTGTTTTTT. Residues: CASSYLNTGELFF. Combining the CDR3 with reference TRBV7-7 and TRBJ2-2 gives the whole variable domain GAGVSQSPRYKVTKRGQDVTLRCDPISSHATLYWYQQALGQGPEFLTYFNYEAQPDKSGLPSDRFSAERPEGSISTLTIQRTEQRDSAMYRCASSYLNTGELFFGEGSRLTVL.

The CDR3 loop is CASSITVSTDTQYF. CDR3 sequence (DNA): TGTGCCAGTAGTATCACGGTGAGCACAGATACGCAGTATTTT. The chain couples TRBV19 to TRBJ2-3, with D uncertain. The ends were cut back, 3 bases at V and 0 bases at J, with 7 bases in the middle. This CDR3 has 14 residues. Germline V lookup: CDR1 LNHDA, CDR2 SQIVND (reference sequence).

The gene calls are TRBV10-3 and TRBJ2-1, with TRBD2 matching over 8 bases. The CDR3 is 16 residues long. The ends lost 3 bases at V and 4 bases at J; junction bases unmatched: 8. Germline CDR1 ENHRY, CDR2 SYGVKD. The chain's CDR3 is CAISDQLAASYNEQFF. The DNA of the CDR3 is TGTGCCATCAGTGACCAACTAGCGGCGAGTTACAATGAGCAGTTCTTC.

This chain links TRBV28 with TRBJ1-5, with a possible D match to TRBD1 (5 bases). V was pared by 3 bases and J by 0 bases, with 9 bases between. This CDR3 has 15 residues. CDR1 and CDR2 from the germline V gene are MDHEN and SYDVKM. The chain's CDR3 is CASSFQGYSNQPQHF. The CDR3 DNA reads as TGTGCCAGCAGTTTTCAGGGCTATAGCAATCAGCCCCAGCATTTT. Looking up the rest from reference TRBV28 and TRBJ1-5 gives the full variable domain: DVKVTQSSRYLVKRTGEKVFLECVQDMDHENMFWYRQDPGLGLRLIYFSYDVKMKEKGDIPEGYSVSREKKERFSLILESASTNQTSMYLCASSFQGYSNQPQHFGDGTRLSIL.

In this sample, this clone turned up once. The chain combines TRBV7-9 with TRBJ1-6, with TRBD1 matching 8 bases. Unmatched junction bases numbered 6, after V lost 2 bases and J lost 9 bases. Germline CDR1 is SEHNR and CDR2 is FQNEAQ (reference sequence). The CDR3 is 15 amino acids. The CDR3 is CASSLPAGGFSPLHF. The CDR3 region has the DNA TGTGCCAGCAGCTTACCAGCAGGGGGCTTTTCACCCCTCCACTTT. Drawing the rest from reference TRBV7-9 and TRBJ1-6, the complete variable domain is DTGVSQNPRHKITKRGQNVTFRCDPISEHNRLYWYRQTLGQGPEFLTYFQNEAQLEKSRLLSDRFSAERPKGSFSTLEIQRTEQGDSAMYLCASSLPAGGFSPLHFGNGTRLTVT.

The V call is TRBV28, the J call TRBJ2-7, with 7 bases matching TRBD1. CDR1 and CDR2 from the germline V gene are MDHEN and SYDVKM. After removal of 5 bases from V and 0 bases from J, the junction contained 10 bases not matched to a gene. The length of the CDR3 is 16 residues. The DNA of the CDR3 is TGTGCCAGCAGTCCAACGGGACAGTGGAGCTCCTACGAGCAGTACTTC. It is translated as CASSPTGQWSSYEQYF.

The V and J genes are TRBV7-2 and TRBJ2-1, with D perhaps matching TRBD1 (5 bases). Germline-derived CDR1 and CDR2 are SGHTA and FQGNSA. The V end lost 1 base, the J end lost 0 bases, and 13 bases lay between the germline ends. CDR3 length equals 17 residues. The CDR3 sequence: CASSLGDSRFSYNEQFF. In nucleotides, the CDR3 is TGTGCCAGCAGCTTAGGTGACAGTCGTTTCTCCTACAATGAGCAGTTCTTC.

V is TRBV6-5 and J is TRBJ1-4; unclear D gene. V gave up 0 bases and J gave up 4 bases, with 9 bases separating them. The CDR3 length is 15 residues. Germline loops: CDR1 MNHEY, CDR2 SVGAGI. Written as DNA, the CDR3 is TGTGCCAGCAGTTACTCGCCAGCGATTAATGAAAAACTGTTTTTT. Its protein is CASSYSPAINEKLFF.

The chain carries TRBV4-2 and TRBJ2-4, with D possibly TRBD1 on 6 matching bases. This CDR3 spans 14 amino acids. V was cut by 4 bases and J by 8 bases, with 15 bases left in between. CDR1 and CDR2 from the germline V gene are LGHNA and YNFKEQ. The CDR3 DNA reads TGTGCCAGCAGCCCGGACAGAGGAATAGACATTCAGTACTTC. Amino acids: CASSPDRGIDIQYF.

The CDR3 region has the DNA TGTGCCAGCAGCCGCACCGGGACAGGGGGCCTTGAGCAGTTCTTC. Protein: CASSRTGTGGLEQFF. The chain employs TRBV11-3 and TRBJ2-1; TRBD1 matches 12 bases. This CDR3 spans 15 amino acids. CDR1 SGHNT and CDR2 YENEEA come from the germline V gene. V gave up 5 bases and J gave up 9 bases; unmatched junction bases: 8.

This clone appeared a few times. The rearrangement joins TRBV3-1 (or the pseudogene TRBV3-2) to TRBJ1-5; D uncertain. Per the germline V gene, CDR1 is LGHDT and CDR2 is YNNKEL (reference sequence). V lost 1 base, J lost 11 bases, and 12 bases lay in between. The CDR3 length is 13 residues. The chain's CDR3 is CASSQVGESAQHF. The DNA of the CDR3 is TGTGCCAGCAGCCAAGTGGGAGAATCGGCCCAGCATTTT.

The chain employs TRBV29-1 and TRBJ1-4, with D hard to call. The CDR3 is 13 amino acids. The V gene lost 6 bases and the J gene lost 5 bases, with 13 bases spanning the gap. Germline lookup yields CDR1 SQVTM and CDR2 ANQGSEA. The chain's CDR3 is CSVAGPGNEKLFF. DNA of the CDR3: TGCAGCGTGGCCGGGCCGGGGAATGAAAAACTGTTTTTT. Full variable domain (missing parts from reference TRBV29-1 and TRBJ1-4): SAVISQKPSRDICQRGTSLTIQCQVDSQVTMMFWYRQQPGQSLTLIATANQGSEATYESGFVIDKFPISRPNLTFSTLTVSNMSPEDSSIYLCSVAGPGNEKLFFGSGTQLSVL.

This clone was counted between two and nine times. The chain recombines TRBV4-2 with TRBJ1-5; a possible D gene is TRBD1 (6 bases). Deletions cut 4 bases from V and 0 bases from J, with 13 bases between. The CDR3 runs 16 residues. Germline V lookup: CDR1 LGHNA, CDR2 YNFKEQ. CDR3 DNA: TGTGCCAGCAGCCCCAAAGCAGGGGATAGCAATCAGCCCCAGCATTTT. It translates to CASSPKAGDSNQPQHF.

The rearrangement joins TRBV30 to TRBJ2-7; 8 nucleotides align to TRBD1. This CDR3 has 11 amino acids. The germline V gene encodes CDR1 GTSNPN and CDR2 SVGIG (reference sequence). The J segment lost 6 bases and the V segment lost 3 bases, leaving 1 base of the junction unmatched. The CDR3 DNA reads TGTGCCTGGAGGACAGGGGTCGAGCAGTACTTC. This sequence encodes CAWRTGVEQYF.

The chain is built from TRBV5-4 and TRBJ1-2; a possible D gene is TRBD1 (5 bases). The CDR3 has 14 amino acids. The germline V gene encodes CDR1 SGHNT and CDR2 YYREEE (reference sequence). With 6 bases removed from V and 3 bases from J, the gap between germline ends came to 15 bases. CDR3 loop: CASTTGGRDYGYTF. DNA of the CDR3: TGTGCCAGCACCACTGGCGGCAGGGACTATGGCTACACCTTC. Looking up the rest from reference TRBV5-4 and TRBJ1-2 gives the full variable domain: ETGVTQSPTHLIKTRGQQVTLRCSSQSGHNTVSWYQQALGQGPQFIFQYYREEENGRGNFPPRFSGLQFPNYSSELNVNALELDDSALYLCASTTGGRDYGYTFGSGTRLTVV.

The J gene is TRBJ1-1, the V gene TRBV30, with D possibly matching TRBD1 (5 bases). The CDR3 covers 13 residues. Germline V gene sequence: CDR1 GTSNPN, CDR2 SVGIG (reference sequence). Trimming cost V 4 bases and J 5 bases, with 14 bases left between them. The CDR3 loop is CAWKGDDYTEAFF. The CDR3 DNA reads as TGTGCCTGGAAAGGGGATGATTATACTGAAGCTTTCTTT. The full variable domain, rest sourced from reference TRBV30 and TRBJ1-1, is SQTIHQWPATLVQPVGSPLSLECTVEGTSNPNLYWYRQAAGRGLQLLFYSVGIGQISSEVPQNLSASRPQDRQFILSSKKLLLSDSGFYLCAWKGDDYTEAFFGQGTRLTVV.

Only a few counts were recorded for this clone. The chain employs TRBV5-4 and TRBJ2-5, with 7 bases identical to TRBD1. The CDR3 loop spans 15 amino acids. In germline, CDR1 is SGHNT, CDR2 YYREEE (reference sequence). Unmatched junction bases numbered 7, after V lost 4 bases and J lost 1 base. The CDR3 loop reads CASSAHRGSQETQYF. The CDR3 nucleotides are TGTGCCAGCAGCGCCCACAGGGGATCCCAAGAGACCCAGTACTTC.

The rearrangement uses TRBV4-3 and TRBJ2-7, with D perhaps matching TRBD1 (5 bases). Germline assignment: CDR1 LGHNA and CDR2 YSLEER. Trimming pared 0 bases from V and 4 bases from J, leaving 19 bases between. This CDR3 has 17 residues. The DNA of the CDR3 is TGCGCCAGCAGCCAAGAGTTCGGCGCAGGGCAGGAATACGAGCAGTACTTC. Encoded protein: CASSQEFGAGQEYEQYF.

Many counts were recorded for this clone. The CDR3 sequence: CASSQDLRVAGGQAQYF. CDR3 DNA: TGCGCCAGCAGCCAAGATTTGCGCGTAGCGGGGGGGCAGGCCCAGTACTTC. The rearrangement uses TRBV4-1 and TRBJ2-5; TRBD2 matches 11 bases. The V gene's germline CDR1 is MGHRA and CDR2 YSYEKL. The CDR3 sequence is 17 residues long. V lost 0 bases and J lost 9; bases outside the gene matches: 12.

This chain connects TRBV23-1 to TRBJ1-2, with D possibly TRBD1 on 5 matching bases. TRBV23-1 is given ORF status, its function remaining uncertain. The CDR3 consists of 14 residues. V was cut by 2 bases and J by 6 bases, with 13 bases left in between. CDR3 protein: CASSQREGIHGYTF. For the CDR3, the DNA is TGCGCCAGCAGTCAACGGGAGGGGATCCATGGCTACACCTTC.

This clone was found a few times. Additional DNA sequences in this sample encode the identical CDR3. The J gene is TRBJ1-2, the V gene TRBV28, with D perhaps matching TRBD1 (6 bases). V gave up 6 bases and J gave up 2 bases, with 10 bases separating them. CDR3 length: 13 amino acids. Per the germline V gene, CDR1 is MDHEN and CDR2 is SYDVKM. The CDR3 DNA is TGTGCCAGCAGCCAAACAGGGAACTATGGCTACACCTTC. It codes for CASSQTGNYGYTF.